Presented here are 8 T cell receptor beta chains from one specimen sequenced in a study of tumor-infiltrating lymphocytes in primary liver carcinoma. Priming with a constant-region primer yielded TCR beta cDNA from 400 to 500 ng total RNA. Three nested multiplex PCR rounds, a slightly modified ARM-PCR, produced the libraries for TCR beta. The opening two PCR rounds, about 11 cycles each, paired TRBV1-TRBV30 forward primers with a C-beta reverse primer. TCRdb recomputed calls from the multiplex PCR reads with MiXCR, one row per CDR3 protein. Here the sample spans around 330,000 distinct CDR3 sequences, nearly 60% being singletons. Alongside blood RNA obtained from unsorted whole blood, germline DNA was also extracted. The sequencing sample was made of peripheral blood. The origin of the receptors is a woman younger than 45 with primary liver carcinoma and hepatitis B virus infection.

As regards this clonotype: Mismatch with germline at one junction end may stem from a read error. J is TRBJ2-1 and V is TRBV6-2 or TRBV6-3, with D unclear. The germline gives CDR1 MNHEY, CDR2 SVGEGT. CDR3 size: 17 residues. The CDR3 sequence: CASSTPRTVSSYNGQFF. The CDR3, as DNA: TGTGCCAGCAGTACCCCAAGGACGGTCAGCTCCTACAATGGGCAGTTCTTC.

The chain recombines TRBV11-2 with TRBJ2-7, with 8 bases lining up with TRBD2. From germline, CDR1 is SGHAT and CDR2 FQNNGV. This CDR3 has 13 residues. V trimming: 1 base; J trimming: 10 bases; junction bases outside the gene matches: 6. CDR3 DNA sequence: TGTGCCAGCAGCTTAGGCGGGAGGATCGGACAGTACTTC. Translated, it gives CASSLGGRIGQYF. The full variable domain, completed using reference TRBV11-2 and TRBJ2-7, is EAGVAQSPRYKIIEKRQSVAFWCNPISGHATLYWYQQILGQGPKLLIQFQNNGVVDDSQLPKDRFSAERLKGVDSTLKIQPAKLEDSAVYLCASSLGGRIGQYFGPGTRLTVT.

CDR3: CASRSERGEETQYF. The CDR3 DNA sequence: TGTGCCAGCAGAAGTGAAAGGGGCGAGGAGACCCAGTACTTC. The rearrangement links TRBV12-3 or TRBV12-4 to TRBJ2-5; D is perhaps TRBD1 (5 bases). The V end lost 6 bases, the J end lost 5 bases, and 16 bases lay between the germline ends. This CDR3 contains 14 residues.

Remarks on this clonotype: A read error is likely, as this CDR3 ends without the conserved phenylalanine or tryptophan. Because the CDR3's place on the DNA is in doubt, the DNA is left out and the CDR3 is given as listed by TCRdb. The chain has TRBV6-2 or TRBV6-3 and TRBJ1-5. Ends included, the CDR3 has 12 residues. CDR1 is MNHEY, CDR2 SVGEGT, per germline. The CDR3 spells CASCRPNQPLHS.

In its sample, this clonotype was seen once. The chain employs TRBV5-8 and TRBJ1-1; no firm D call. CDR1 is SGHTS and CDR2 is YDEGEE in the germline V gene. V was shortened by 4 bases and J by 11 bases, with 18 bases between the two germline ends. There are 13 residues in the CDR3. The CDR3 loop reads CASSLAGGFAAFF. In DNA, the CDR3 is TGTGCCAGCAGCCTGGCTGGAGGGTTTGCGGCTTTCTTT.

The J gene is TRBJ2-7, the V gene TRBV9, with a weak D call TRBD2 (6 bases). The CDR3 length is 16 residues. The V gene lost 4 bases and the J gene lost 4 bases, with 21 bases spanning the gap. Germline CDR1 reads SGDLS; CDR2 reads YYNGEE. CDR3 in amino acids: CASSSSLGSSGYEQYF. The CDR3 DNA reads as TGTGCCAGCAGCTCCTCCCTGGGCTCGAGCGGGTACGAGCAGTACTTC.

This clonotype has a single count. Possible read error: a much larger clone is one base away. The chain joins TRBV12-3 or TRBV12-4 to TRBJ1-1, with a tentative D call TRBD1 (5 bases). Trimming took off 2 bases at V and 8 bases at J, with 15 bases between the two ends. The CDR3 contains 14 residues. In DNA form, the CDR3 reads TGTGCCAGCAGTTTAAGGGTAGGGACGCGAGAAGCTTTCTTT. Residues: CASSLRVGTREAFF.

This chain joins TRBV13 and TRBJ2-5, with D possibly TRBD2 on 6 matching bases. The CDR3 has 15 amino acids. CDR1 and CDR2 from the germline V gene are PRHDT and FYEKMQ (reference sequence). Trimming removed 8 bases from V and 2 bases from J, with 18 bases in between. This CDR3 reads CASGPGAGSQETQYF. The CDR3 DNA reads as TGTGCCAGCGGCCCAGGCGCGGGAAGTCAAGAGACCCAGTACTTC.